This is a list of T cell receptor beta chains from one sample in a study of blood T cells in healthy people across ages. TCRdb reprocessed the 5' RACE reads via MiXCR and lists one record per CDR3 protein. The table lists 1,500,000 or so distinct CDR3 sequences, 40% to 45% of them singletons. Material for sequencing was blood. All receptors come from a woman aged 18 to 35 in good health. Both conserved end residues are part of each CDR3. A D gene is named only where the DNA matches it firmly. The size field is filled for only some rows; it gives once, few, many or a size class.

>19|TRBD2|TRBJ2-1|TRBV27|once
TGTGCCAGCAGTTTAGTTCCAGCGGGGGGATCCTTTCCCTACAATGAGCAGTTCTTC
CASSLVPAGGSFPYNEQFF
>14|-|TRBJ1-5|TRBV24-1|-
TGTGCCACCAGTGGCCACAGGGATGGGCAGCCCCAGCATTTT
CATSGHRDGQPQHF
>16|TRBD2|TRBJ2-3|TRBV4-3|-
TGCGCCAGCAGCCAAGAGCGAGCGGGGAGGGCAGATACGCAGTATTTT
CASSQERAGRADTQYF
>14|-|TRBJ1-2|TRBV3-1|few
TGTGCCAGCGGAACTGGGGTAGAGAACTATGGCTACACCTTC
CASGTGVENYGYTF
>14|TRBD2|TRBJ2-4|TRBV28|few
TGTGCCAGCAGGCTAGCGGGAGTGGAGAACATTCAGTACTTC
CASRLAGVENIQYF
>14|-|TRBJ2-7|TRBV29-1|-
TGCAGCGTGGATCCGGGACTGGGAACCTACGAGCAGTACTTC
CSVDPGLGTYEQYF
>13|TRBD2|TRBJ2-1|TRBV10-3|-
TGTGCCATCAGAGAGACTAGCTGGGATGAGCAGTTCTTC
CAIRETSWDEQFF
>12|-|TRBJ2-2|TRBV29-1|-
TGCAGCGTTGCGCCAGGCACCGGGGAGCTGTTTTTT
CSVAPGTGELFF
>13|-|TRBJ2-7|TRBV19|-
TGTGCCAGTAGTATTTCCCGGTCGTACGAGCAGTACTTC
CASSISRSYEQYF
>17|TRBD2|TRBJ2-1|TRBV29-1|-
TGCAGCGTTGAAGATCTAGGTCGCGCGGAATGGGACTATTCGCAGTTCTTC
CSVEDLGRAEWDYSQFF
>14|TRBD1|TRBJ2-7|TRBV6-5|-
TGTGCCAGCACCAAGGACAGGGGGCTCAATGGGCAGTACTTC
CASTKDRGLNGQYF
>20|TRBD2|TRBJ2-6|TRBV10-3|once
TGTGCCGTCAGTGAGTCCCGAGGACTAGCGGGGATGCATGGGGCCAACGTCCTGACTTTC
CAVSESRGLAGMHGANVLTF
>14|TRBD2|TRBJ2-1|TRBV10-3|-
TGTGCCATCAAGGGGACTAGCGGGTGGAATGAGCAGTTCTTC
CAIKGTSGWNEQFF
>14|-|TRBJ2-3|TRBV20-1|few
TGCAGTGCCACTTTGGGGTGGGGAGCAGATACGCAGTATTTT
CSATLGWGADTQYF
>13|-|TRBJ2-5|TRBV14|-
TGTGCCAGCAGCCATTGGGTCCAAGAGACCCAGTACTTC
CASSHWVQETQYF
>16|TRBD1|TRBJ2-2|TRBV24-1|-
TGTGCCACCAGTGATTCCGACAGGGGGTTTGACGGGGAGCTGTTTTTT
CATSDSDRGFDGELFF
>16|TRBD1|TRBJ2-2|TRBV7-3|-
TGTGCCAGCAGCTTAATGGCAGGGGGCGGCACCGGGGAGCTGTTTTTT
CASSLMAGGGTGELFF
>15|TRBD1|TRBJ2-3|TRBV10-1|-
TGCGCCAGCAGTGAGGGGACAGGGTTGGCAGATACGCAGTATTTT
CASSEGTGLADTQYF
>16|TRBD2|TRBJ2-5|TRBV5-1|-
TGCGCCAGCAGCTTAGCACTGGGGGGGATGACGGAGACCCAGTACTTC
CASSLALGGMTETQYF
>15|-|TRBJ2-7|TRBV21-1|few
TGTGCCAGCAGCAATACTCTAGGACAAGCCTACGAGCAGTACTTC
CASSNTLGQAYEQYF
>17|-|TRBJ2-1|TRBV7-9|-
TGTGCCAGCAGCTTAAGGCAGGGGCAATTTTTGATCGATGAGCAGTTCTTC
CASSLRQGQFLIDEQFF
>17|TRBD2|TRBJ2-3|TRBV7-2|few
TGTGCCAGCAGCTCTCTCGGGACTAGCGGGGGGGGAAATACGCAGTATTTT
CASSSLGTSGGGNTQYF
>14|TRBD1|TRBJ2-7|TRBV14|-
TGTGCCAGCAGCGCCCCGGACAGGGGGGACGAGCAGTACTTC
CASSAPDRGDEQYF
>16|-|TRBJ2-5|TRBV20-1|few
TGCAGTGCTAGCCTAAGCTACGGGCCGCTCCAAGAGACCCAGTACTTC
CSASLSYGPLQETQYF
>15|TRBD1|TRBJ2-5|TRBV9|many
TGTGCCAGCAGCGTAGAAGGGACAGGGTATGAGACCCAGTACTTC
CASSVEGTGYETQYF
>18|TRBD2|TRBJ2-1|TRBV6-2/TRBV6-3|-
TGTGCCAGCAGCCCCGGGACTAGCGGGAGCTTTTCCTACAATGAGCAGTTCTTC
CASSPGTSGSFSYNEQFF
>15|-|TRBJ2-7|TRBV13|-
TGTGCCAGCACCTCCCGGGACAACGGAGTCTACGAGCAGTACTTC
CASTSRDNGVYEQYF
>18|-|TRBJ2-3|TRBV21-1|once
TGTGCCAGCAGCGAAAGGACTAGCGGGAGGGCCGAAAGCGATACGCAGTATTTT
CASSERTSGRAESDTQYF
>13|-|TRBJ2-3|TRBV5-1|many
TGCGCCAGCAGCACCCATCGCACAGATACGCAGTATTTT
CASSTHRTDTQYF
>15|TRBD1|TRBJ1-6|TRBV5-1|-
TGCGCCAGCAGCTTAAGACAGGGTTGGAATTCACCCCTCCACTTT
CASSLRQGWNSPLHF
>14|TRBD2|TRBJ2-7|TRBV7-7|-
TGTGCTAGCAGCTTAGGTCTAGCGGACGTCGAGCAGTACTTC
CASSLGLADVEQYF
>14|-|TRBJ1-1|TRBV4-2|-
TGTGCCAGCGGCCAAGGAGGCAGAGCCACTGAAGCTTTCTTT
CASGQGGRATEAFF
>17|-|TRBJ1-4|TRBV20-1|once
TGCAGTGCTGGGGGCACAGGGAGTTCCGCAACTAATGAAAAACTGTTTTTT
CSAGGTGSSATNEKLFF
>12|-|TRBJ2-7|TRBV6-2/TRBV6-3|few
TGTGCCAGCAGTTACTATCCTGGCGAGCAGTACTTC
CASSYYPGEQYF
>15|-|TRBJ2-7|TRBV4-3|-
TGCGCCAGCAGCCTGGGATTGTGGGAATCGGGCGAGCAGTACTTC
CASSLGLWESGEQYF
>12|-|TRBJ1-2|TRBV5-5|-
TGTGCCAGCATCTTGGTGTTCTATGGCTACACCTTC
CASILVFYGYTF
>14|-|TRBJ2-7|TRBV27|few
TGTGCCAGCAGTTTTGCGGAAAGCTCCTACGAGCAGTACTTC
CASSFAESSYEQYF
>17|TRBD1|TRBJ2-1|TRBV20-1|once
TGCAGTGCTAGAGATCTGGAACGACAGGGCCTCTACAATGAGCAGTTCTTC
CSARDLERQGLYNEQFF
>13|-|TRBJ1-1|TRBV20-1|-
TGCAGTGCTGAAGGGACGGAGAACACTGAAGCTTTCTTT
CSAEGTENTEAFF
>14|-|TRBJ2-7|TRBV29-1|-
TGCAGCGTTGTGGGGTCCTTAATTACCGATGAGCAGTACTTC
CSVVGSLITDEQYF
>16|-|TRBJ2-3|TRBV6-6|few
TGTGCCAGCAGTCAATCCCCGACCCTTTATTCGGATACGCAGTATTTT
CASSQSPTLYSDTQYF
>20|-|TRBJ1-2|TRBV5-1|few
TGCGCCAGCAGCTTTCAGGGGTTCGGGGGTGTGGGGGCATCGAACTATGGCTACACCTTC
CASSFQGFGGVGASNYGYTF
>17|-|TRBJ2-7|TRBV7-6|-
TGTGCCAGCAGCCGTGTCGCCCATGGGTCTACTTCCTACGAGCAGTACTTC
CASSRVAHGSTSYEQYF
>17|-|TRBJ2-6|TRBV7-2|few
TGTGCCAGCAGCCGAGGTTTTTTCAGCTCTGGGGCCAACGTCCTGACTTTC
CASSRGFFSSGANVLTF
>15|-|TRBJ2-1|TRBV28|-
TGTGCCAGCAGTTTTTGGGGGGATGCATACAATGAGCAGTTCTTC
CASSFWGDAYNEQFF